The rows below give T cell receptor beta chains drawn from one sample of a study of shared clonotypes between healthy human individuals. The repertoire was sequenced with immunoSEQ multiplex PCR; TCRdb's copy has only in-frame clones and lacks some. The repertoire consists of around 1 million clones, with approximately 80% occurring once and the leading ten covering over 1.3%. The sequencing input was memory CD4+ T cells sorted from blood. These TCRs come from a man aged 18 to 35 in good health. Both conserved end residues are part of each CDR3. Each record gives: D gene, V gene, clone size, J gene, CDR3 DNA, CDR3 protein. A D gene is named only where the DNA matches it firmly. Size tells how often a clone was seen (once, few, many) or the class of an expanded clone, and some rows leave it out.

>-|TRBV18|-|TRBJ1-6
TGTGCCAGCTCACCCCGGGGTTCCGATAATTCACCCCTCCACTTT
CASSPRGSDNSPLHF
>TRBD1|TRBV5-1|-|TRBJ1-4
TGCGCCAGCAGCTTGGGGGACAGGGATAATGAAAAACTGTTTTTT
CASSLGDRDNEKLFF
>TRBD1|TRBV5-1|-|TRBJ1-1
TGCGCCAGCAGCTCCACCGGGACAGGGGCTGAAGCTTTCTTT
CASSSTGTGAEAFF
>TRBD2|TRBV9|many|TRBJ2-5
TGTGCCAGCAGCGTAGCTGAGCGGGGGTATGGGACCCAGTACTTC
CASSVAERGYGTQYF
>-|TRBV27|-|TRBJ1-6
TGTGCCAGCAGGAAGATGACAGCCGATAATTCACCCCTCCACTTT
CASRKMTADNSPLHF
>-|TRBV4-1|-|TRBJ1-2
TGCGCCAGCAGCCAAGGTGAAGGGAATAACTATGGCTACACCTTC
CASSQGEGNNYGYTF
>TRBD1|TRBV5-1|once|TRBJ1-3
TGCGCCAGCAGCCCAGGGGGCGAAGGAAACACCATATATTTT
CASSPGGEGNTIYF
>TRBD1|TRBV5-1|-|TRBJ1-3
TGCGCCAGCAGCACCGACAGGGGTCCAAGAAACACCATATATTTT
CASSTDRGPRNTIYF
>-|TRBV5-1|-|TRBJ2-1
TGCGCCAGCAGCTTGGAGGGACTCGATTACAATGAGCAGTTCTTC
CASSLEGLDYNEQFF
>-|TRBV2|-|TRBJ1-2
TGTGCCAGCAGTGAAGCGATCGGCCTCTATGGCTACACCTTC
CASSEAIGLYGYTF
>-|TRBV28|many|TRBJ1-5
TGTGCCAGCAGTTTTGGGTCCAGAGTAAATCAGCCCCAGCATTTT
CASSFGSRVNQPQHF
>TRBD1|TRBV18|-|TRBJ1-1
TGTGCCAGCTCACCGGGACAGGAATCAGGTCGTGAAGCTTTCTTT
CASSPGQESGREAFF
>-|TRBV29-1|-|TRBJ1-2
TGCAGCGTTGTGGGTTTCCCAGCCCGAGAGGCTAACTATGGCTACACCTTC
CSVVGFPAREANYGYTF
>TRBD1|TRBV7-2|-|TRBJ2-4
TGTGCCAGCAGCCCTCGGACAGGGAAAAACATTCAGTACTTC
CASSPRTGKNIQYF
>-|TRBV7-8|-|TRBJ2-2
TGTGCCAGCAGTCCGGATCCTTCGGGGCGCACCGGGGAGCTGTTTTTT
CASSPDPSGRTGELFF
>TRBD1|TRBV6-6|-|TRBJ2-7
TGTGCCGTGTGGGGACAGGGGGCGTACGAGCAGTACTTC
CAVWGQGAYEQYF
>-|TRBV9|few|TRBJ2-1
TGTGCCAGCAGCGTAGCGGGGTCCTACAATGAGCAGTTCTTC
CASSVAGSYNEQFF
>-|TRBV5-8|-|TRBJ2-3
TGTGCCAGCAACGAGAGGGGATTAAGCACAGATACGCAGTATTTT
CASNERGLSTDTQYF
>-|TRBV7-9|once|TRBJ1-3
TGTGCCAGCAGCTTATCGACAGGTTTCTCTGGAAACACCATATATTTT
CASSLSTGFSGNTIYF
>-|TRBV5-6|-|TRBJ1-5
TGTGCCAGCAGCCTCGGGGATAATCAGCCCCAGCATTTT
CASSLGDNQPQHF
>TRBD1|TRBV28|once|TRBJ1-4
TGTGCCAGCAGTCGGGGGACAGATAATGAAAAACTGTTTTTT
CASSRGTDNEKLFF
>-|TRBV7-2|-|TRBJ2-7
TGTGCCAGCAGCTTAGTGGGGCGGGGTTCGGGGCACGAGCAGTACTTC
CASSLVGRGSGHEQYF
>-|TRBV5-4|-|TRBJ1-2
TGCGCCAGCAGCCAAGACGGAGGGGCTGGAGGTAACTATGGCTACACCTTC
CASSQDGGAGGNYGYTF
>-|TRBV28|-|TRBJ1-2
TGTGCCAGCAGGCCGGACTATGGCTACACCTTC
CASRPDYGYTF
>TRBD2|TRBV5-1|few|TRBJ2-1
TGCGCCAGCAGCGCCATAGCGGGAGTAGGATACAATGAGCAGTTCTTC
CASSAIAGVGYNEQFF
>-|TRBV7-3|-|TRBJ1-1
TGTGCCAGCACACAAACGGTCGGCACTGAAGCTTTCTTT
CASTQTVGTEAFF
>-|TRBV2|once|TRBJ2-3
TGTGCCAGCAGTGCCGAGAGGGTGACAGATACGCAGTATTTT
CASSAERVTDTQYF
>-|TRBV19|-|TRBJ1-2
TGTGCCAGTACCTACAGGGAAATCTCCGGCTACACCTTC
CASTYREISGYTF
>TRBD1|TRBV5-1|-|TRBJ1-4
TGCGCCAGCAGCCCCGGACAGGGAGGGTCTGCAACTAATGAAAAACTGTTTTTT
CASSPGQGGSATNEKLFF
>-|TRBV29-1|-|TRBJ2-3
TGCAGCGTTGCGGGCGTCGCTAGCCGAAGCACAGATACGCAGTATTTT
CSVAGVASRSTDTQYF
>TRBD1|TRBV6-5|-|TRBJ1-2
TGTGCCAGCAGTTACTCAGACAGGGGATTTGGCTACACCTTC
CASSYSDRGFGYTF
>-|TRBV4-2|many|TRBJ2-1
TGTGCCAGCAGCCAAGGGGGAGGGGGAAGCTCCTACAATGAGCAGTTCTTC
CASSQGGGGSSYNEQFF
>-|TRBV19|-|TRBJ1-5
TGTGCCAGTAGCCTCGGCGAAAATCAGCCCCAGCATTTT
CASSLGENQPQHF
>TRBD1|TRBV6-1|-|TRBJ1-1
TGTGCCAGCAGTGTCCCGGACAGGACTACATGGGCGACTGAAGCTTTCTTT
CASSVPDRTTWATEAFF
>-|TRBV29-1|once|TRBJ2-3
TGCAGCGTTAGGGGGGACTTTAGGGATACGCAGTATTTT
CSVRGDFRDTQYF
>-|TRBV28|-|TRBJ2-3
TGTGCCAGCAGTTTCGTTTCCCGGTTAACGGGCACAGATACGCAGTATTTT
CASSFVSRLTGTDTQYF
>TRBD2|TRBV19|-|TRBJ2-7
TGTGCCAGTTCGAAATGGACTAGCGAGACCTACGAGCAGTACTTC
CASSKWTSETYEQYF
>-|TRBV18|-|TRBJ1-1
TGTGCCAGCTCACCACCACAGGGCGTTAGCACTGAAGCTTTCTTT
CASSPPQGVSTEAFF
>-|TRBV7-2|-|TRBJ1-3
TGTGCCAGCAGAGATACAATCTCACACACCATATATTTT
CASRDTISHTIYF